This TCR beta chain was identified during a study of PD-1 blockade in classical Hodgkin lymphoma. Sequencing used immunoSEQ multiplex PCR; TCRdb keeps in-frame clones, though not all of them. The sample has roughly 64,000 clones; approximately 92% are singletons. Time point reported: cycle 4 day 1 (C4D1), after 6 weeks of nivolumab. Every one of the patients relapsed after autologous stem cell transplantation (brentuximab vedotin exposure was variable). This sequence was found in a human donor with classical Hodgkin lymphoma. The sequences come from peripheral blood mononuclear cells (PBMCs), collected before the fourth cycle of nivolumab.

The CDR3 is CASSSWTSGGTYNEQFF. CDR3 nucleotide sequence: TGTGCCAGTAGTTCGTGGACTAGCGGGGGGACCTACAATGAGCAGTTCTTC. The chain employs TRBV19 and TRBJ2-1, with 14 bases identical to TRBD2. Germline V lookup: CDR1 LNHDA, CDR2 SQIVND (reference sequence). V was pared by 5 bases and J by 2 bases, with 5 bases of the junction left unmatched. The length of the CDR3 is 17 residues.